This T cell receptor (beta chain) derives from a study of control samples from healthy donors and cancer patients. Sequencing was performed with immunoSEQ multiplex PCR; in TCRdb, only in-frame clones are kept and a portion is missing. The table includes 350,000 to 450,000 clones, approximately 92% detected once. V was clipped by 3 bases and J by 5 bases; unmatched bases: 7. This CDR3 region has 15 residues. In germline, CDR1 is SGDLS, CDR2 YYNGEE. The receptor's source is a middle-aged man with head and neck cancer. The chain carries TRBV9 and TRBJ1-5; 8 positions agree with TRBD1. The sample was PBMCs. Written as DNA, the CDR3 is TGTGCCAGCAGCGCAACAGGGGGGGTGGATCAGCCCCAGCATTTT. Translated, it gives CASSATGGVDQPQHF. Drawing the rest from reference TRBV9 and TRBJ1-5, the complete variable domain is DSGVTQTPKHLITATGQRVTLRCSPRSGDLSVYWYQQSLDQGLQFLIQYYNGEERAKGNILERFSAQQFPDLHSELNLSSLELGDSALYFCASSATGGVDQPQHFGDGTRLSIL.